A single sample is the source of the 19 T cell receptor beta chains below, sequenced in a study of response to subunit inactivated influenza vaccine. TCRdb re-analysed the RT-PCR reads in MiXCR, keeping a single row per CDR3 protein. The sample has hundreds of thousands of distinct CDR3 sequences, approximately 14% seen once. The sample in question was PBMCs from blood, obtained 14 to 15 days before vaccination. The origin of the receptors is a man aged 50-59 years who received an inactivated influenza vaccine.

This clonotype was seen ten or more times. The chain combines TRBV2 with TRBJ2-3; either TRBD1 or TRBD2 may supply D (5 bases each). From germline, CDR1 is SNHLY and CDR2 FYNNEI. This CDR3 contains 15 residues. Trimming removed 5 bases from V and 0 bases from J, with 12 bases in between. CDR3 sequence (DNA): TGTGCCAGCAGTCCCGGGACCTCTAGCACAGATACGCAGTATTTT. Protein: CASSPGTSSTDTQYF.

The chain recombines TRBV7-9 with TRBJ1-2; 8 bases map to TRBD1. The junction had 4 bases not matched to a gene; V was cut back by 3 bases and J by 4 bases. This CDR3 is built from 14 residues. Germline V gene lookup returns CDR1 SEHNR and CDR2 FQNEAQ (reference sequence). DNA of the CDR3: TGTGCCAGCAGCTTCTCCGGGACAGGCTATGGCTACACCTTC. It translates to CASSFSGTGYGYTF.

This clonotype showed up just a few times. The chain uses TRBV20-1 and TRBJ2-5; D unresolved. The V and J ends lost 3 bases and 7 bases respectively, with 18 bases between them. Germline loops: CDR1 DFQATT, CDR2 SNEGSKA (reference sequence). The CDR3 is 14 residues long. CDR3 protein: CSASANSGSGTQYF. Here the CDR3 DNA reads TGCAGTGCTAGTGCTAATTCAGGTTCAGGGACCCAGTACTTC.

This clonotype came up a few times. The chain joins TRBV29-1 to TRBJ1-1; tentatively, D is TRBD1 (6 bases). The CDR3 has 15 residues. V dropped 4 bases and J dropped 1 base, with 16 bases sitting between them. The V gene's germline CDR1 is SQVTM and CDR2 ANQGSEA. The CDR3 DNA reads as TGCAGCGTTGGAGGGGGGCAACCCTCGAACACTGAAGCTTTCTTT. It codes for CSVGGGQPSNTEAFF.

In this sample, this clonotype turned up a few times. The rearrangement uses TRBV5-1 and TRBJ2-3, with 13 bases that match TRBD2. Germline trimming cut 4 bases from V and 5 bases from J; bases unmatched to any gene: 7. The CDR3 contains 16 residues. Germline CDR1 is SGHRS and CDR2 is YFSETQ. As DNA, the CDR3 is TGCGCCAGCAGCCCTACGACTAGCGGGGGGAAAGATACGCAGTATTTT. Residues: CASSPTTSGGKDTQYF.

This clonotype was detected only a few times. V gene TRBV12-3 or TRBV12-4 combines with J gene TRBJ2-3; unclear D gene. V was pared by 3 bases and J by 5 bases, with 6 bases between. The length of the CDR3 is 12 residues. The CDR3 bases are TGTGCCAGCAGTTTTGGAGAAGATACGCAGTATTTT. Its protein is CASSFGEDTQYF.

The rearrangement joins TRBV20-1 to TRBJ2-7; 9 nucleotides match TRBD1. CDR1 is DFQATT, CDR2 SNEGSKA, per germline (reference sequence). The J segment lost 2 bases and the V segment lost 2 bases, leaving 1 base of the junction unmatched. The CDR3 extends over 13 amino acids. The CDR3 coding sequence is TGCAGTGCTAGAAGACAGGGGGCCTACGAGCAGTACTTC. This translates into CSARRQGAYEQYF.

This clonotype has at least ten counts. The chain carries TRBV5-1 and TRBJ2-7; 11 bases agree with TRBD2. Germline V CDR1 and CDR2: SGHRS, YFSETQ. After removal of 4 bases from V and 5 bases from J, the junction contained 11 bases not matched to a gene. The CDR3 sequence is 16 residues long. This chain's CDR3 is CASSKKLAGDLDEQYF. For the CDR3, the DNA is TGCGCCAGCAGCAAAAAACTAGCGGGAGATTTGGACGAGCAGTACTTC. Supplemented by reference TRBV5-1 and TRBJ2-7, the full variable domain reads KAGVTQTPRYLIKTRGQQVTLSCSPISGHRSVSWYQQTPGQGLQFLFEYFSETQRNKGNFPGRFSGRQFSNSRSEMNVSTLELGDSALYLCASSKKLAGDLDEQYFGPGTRLTVT.

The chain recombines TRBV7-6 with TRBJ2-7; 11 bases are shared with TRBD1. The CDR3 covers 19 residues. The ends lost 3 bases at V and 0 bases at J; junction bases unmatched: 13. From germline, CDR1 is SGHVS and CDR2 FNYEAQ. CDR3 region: CASSLDPSGQGVSSYEQYF. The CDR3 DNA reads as TGTGCCAGCAGCTTGGATCCCTCGGGACAGGGGGTGAGCTCCTACGAGCAGTACTTC.

Here the CDR3 DNA reads TGCAGTGCAGCGGGGGCAGGGGATGAAAAACTGTTTTTT. Its protein product is CSAAGAGDEKLFF. The chain combines TRBV20-1 with TRBJ1-4, with D possibly being TRBD1 (6 bases). V gave up 6 bases and J gave up 6 bases, with 14 bases separating them. Looked up from germline, CDR1 is DFQATT and CDR2 is SNEGSKA (reference sequence). The CDR3 contains 13 residues.

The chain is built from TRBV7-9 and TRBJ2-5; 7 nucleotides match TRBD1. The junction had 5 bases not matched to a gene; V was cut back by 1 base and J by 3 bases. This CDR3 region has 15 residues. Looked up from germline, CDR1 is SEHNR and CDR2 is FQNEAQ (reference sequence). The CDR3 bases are TGTGCCAGCAGCTTAGACCGGGACAGCAAAGAGACCCAGTACTTC. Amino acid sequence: CASSLDRDSKETQYF. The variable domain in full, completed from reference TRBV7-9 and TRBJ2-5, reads DTGVSQNPRHKITKRGQNVTFRCDPISEHNRLYWYRQTLGQGPEFLTYFQNEAQLEKSRLLSDRFSAERPKGSFSTLEIQRTEQGDSAMYLCASSLDRDSKETQYFGPGTRLLVL.

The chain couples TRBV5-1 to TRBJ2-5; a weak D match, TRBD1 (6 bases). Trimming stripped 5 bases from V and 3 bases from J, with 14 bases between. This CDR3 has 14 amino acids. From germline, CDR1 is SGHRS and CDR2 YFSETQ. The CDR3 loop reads CASSTGTQKETQYF. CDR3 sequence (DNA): TGCGCCAGCAGTACCGGGACACAGAAAGAGACCCAGTACTTC.

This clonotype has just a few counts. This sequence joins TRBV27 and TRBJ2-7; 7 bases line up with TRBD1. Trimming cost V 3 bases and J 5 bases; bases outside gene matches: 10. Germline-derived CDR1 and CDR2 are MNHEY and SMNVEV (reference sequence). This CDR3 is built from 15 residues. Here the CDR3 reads CASSFKGAHRDEQYF. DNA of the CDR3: TGTGCCAGCAGTTTTAAGGGGGCGCATAGGGACGAGCAGTACTTC.

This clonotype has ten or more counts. The CDR3 protein is CASSLGRTWAQYF. The CDR3 DNA sequence: TGTGCCAGCAGTTTGGGTCGGACTTGGGCCCAGTACTTC. The rearrangement joins TRBV28 to TRBJ2-5; TRBD2 is a possible D gene (5 bases). V lost 3 bases and J 9 bases, leaving 14 bases between the germline ends. The CDR3 length is 13 residues. Germline CDR1 reads MDHEN; CDR2 reads SYDVKM.

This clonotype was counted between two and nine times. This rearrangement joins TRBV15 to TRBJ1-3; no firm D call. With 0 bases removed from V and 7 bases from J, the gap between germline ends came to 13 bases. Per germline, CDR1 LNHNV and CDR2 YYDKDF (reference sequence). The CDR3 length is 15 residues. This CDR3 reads CATSRDRLPGNTIYF. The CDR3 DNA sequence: TGTGCCACCAGCAGAGATCGCCTCCCCGGGAACACCATATATTTT.

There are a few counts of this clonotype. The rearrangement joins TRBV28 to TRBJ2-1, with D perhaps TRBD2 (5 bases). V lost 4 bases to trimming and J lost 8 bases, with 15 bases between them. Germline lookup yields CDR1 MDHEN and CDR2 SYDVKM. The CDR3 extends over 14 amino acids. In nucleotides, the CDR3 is TGTGCCAGCAGTTGGACGGACTTGAGGGATGAGCAGTTCTTC. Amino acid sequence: CASSWTDLRDEQFF.

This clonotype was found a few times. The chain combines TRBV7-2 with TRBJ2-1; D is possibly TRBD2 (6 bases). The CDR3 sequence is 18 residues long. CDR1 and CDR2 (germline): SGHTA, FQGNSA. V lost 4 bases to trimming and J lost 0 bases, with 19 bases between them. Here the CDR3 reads CASSSAGSPLSSYNEQFF. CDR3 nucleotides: TGTGCCAGCAGCTCAGCGGGTAGCCCCTTAAGCTCCTACAATGAGCAGTTCTTC.

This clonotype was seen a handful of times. The CDR3 sequence: CASSQDPGTGADTQYF. CDR3 coding DNA: TGCGCCAGCAGCCAAGATCCTGGGACAGGGGCAGATACGCAGTATTTT. The chain couples TRBV4-1 to TRBJ2-3; TRBD1 aligns across 10 bases. The V and J ends lost 0 bases and 4 bases, in that order; junction bases with no gene match: 4. Germline V lookup: CDR1 MGHRA, CDR2 YSYEKL. CDR3 size: 16 residues.

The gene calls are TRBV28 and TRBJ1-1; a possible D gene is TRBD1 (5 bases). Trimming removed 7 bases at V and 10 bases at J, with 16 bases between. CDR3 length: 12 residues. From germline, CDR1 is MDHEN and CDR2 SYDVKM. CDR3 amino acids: CASTNPQGTAFF. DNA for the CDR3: TGTGCCAGCACCAACCCGCAGGGTACAGCTTTCTTT.